Presented here are 30 T cell receptor beta chains from one specimen sequenced in a study of T cell changes during pregnancy in multiple sclerosis. Data came from immunoSEQ multiplex PCR; TCRdb stores just in-frame clones and leaves some out. Of 95,000 to 110,000 clones detected, just under 95% appear once; the ten largest clones hold 0.65% to 0.9%. The source material was peripheral blood, sampled in the third trimester of pregnancy. Receptors were obtained from a female donor in good health, enrolled as a control in a pregnancy study.

The chain links TRBV25-1 to TRBJ2-2, with 7 bases fitting TRBD1. V lost 1 base, J lost 3 bases, and 2 bases stayed unmatched. This CDR3 has 15 residues. The V gene's germline CDR1 is MGHDK and CDR2 SYGVNS. The CDR3: CASSESDRDTGELFF. CDR3 in DNA: TGTGCCAGCAGTGAATCCGACAGGGACACCGGGGAGCTGTTTTTT.

CDR3: CASSSSGGLVYYGYTF. CDR3 sequence (DNA): TGTGCCAGCAGCTCGTCGGGGGGCCTGGTCTACTATGGCTACACCTTC. The chain links TRBV5-4 to TRBJ1-2, with TRBD1 as a possible D gene (6 bases). Germline-derived CDR1 and CDR2 are SGHNT and YYREEE (reference sequence). The CDR3 sequence is 16 residues long. Trimming stripped 3 bases from V and 3 bases from J, with 18 bases between.

This clone is a singleton in its sample. The J gene is TRBJ2-2, the V gene TRBV2; 9 bases fit TRBD1. The CDR3 runs 13 residues. CDR1 SNHLY and CDR2 FYNNEI come from the germline V gene. V lost 7 bases to trimming and J lost 6 bases; unmatched junction nucleotides: 3. The CDR3 nucleotides are TGTGCCAGCAAAACAGGGGGCCCCGGGGAGCTGTTTTTT. It encodes CASKTGGPGELFF.

CDR3 amino acids: CASSTGTGGHQPQHF. The CDR3 region has the DNA TGTGCCAGTAGCACCGGGACAGGGGGCCATCAGCCCCAGCATTTT. The V call is TRBV19, the J call TRBJ1-5, with 12 nucleotides matching TRBD1. The germline CDR1 and CDR2 sequences are LNHDA and SQIVND (reference sequence). CDR3 length: 15 amino acids. Germline trimming cut 6 bases from V and 5 bases from J; bases unmatched to any gene: 5.

The chain links TRBV5-6 to TRBJ1-1; 8 bases map to TRBD1. This CDR3 has 14 residues. V gave up 4 bases and J gave up 6 bases; unmatched junction bases: 8. The germline V gene has CDR1 SGHDT and CDR2 YYEEEE. As DNA, the CDR3 is TGTGCCAGCAGCAGAGGGACAGGAGGGGCTGAAGCTTTCTTT. It yields the protein CASSRGTGGAEAFF.

This chain links TRBV19 with TRBJ1-1; 7 bases line up with TRBD1. This CDR3 contains 14 residues. The V segment lost 4 bases and the J segment 4 bases; nucleotides outside the gene matches: 6. Germline V gives CDR1 LNHDA, CDR2 SQIVND (reference sequence). The CDR3 nucleotides are TGTGCCAGTAGTACGGCAGGGGGGCTCACTGAAGCTTTCTTT. This encodes CASSTAGGLTEAFF.

CDR3 nucleotide sequence: TGTGCCAGCAGGGGGACAGGGGAAGGCTACGAGCAGTACTTC. Its translation is CASRGTGEGYEQYF. V gene TRBV7-9 combines with J gene TRBJ2-7, with 10 nucleotides matching TRBD1. Germline trimming cut 6 bases from V and 3 bases from J; bases unmatched to any gene: 5. Per the germline V gene, CDR1 is SEHNR and CDR2 is FQNEAQ (reference sequence). CDR3 length equals 14 residues.

The V call is TRBV29-1, the J call TRBJ2-3, with a weak D call TRBD2 (6 bases). The CDR3 runs 13 residues. The germline V gene encodes CDR1 SQVTM and CDR2 ANQGSEA. Trimming left V 8 bases short and J 1 base short, with 13 bases between. CDR3 region: CSSGLAGTDTQYF. In nucleotides, the CDR3 is TGCAGCTCGGGACTCGCTGGCACAGATACGCAGTATTTT.

The rearrangement links TRBV5-6 to TRBJ2-2; 10 bases are shared with TRBD2. Germline CDR1 SGHDT, CDR2 YYEEEE. There are 15 residues in the CDR3. V shed 0 bases and J 4 bases; nucleotides not matched to a gene: 0. CDR3: CASSLVAGGTGELFF. CDR3 bases: TGTGCCAGCAGCTTGGTAGCGGGGGGCACCGGGGAGCTGTTTTTT.

The chain joins TRBV18 to TRBJ1-2; 7 bases match TRBD1. V shed 6 bases, J shed 8 bases, and the junction held 6 bases outside the gene matches. The CDR3 length is 12 residues. The V gene's germline CDR1 is KGHSH and CDR2 LQKENI. CDR3 coding DNA: TGTGCCAGCTCTCCGACAGGGCCCGGCTACACCTTC. Translated: CASSPTGPGYTF.

This rearrangement joins TRBV11-2 to TRBJ2-3; D not certain. Trimming took 4 bases from V and 0 from J, leaving 11 bases between them. The germline V gene has CDR1 SGHAT and CDR2 FQNNGV. The CDR3 sequence is 15 residues long. The CDR3 nucleotides are TGTGCCAGCAGCTCCCTCCAGGAAAGCACAGATACGCAGTATTTT. Its protein is CASSSLQESTDTQYF.

This clone has only one observation. The CDR3: CASSLSPGLMNTEAFF. CDR3 DNA sequence: TGCGCCAGCAGCTTGAGCCCAGGCCTCATGAACACTGAAGCTTTCTTT. The V and J genes are TRBV5-1 and TRBJ1-1; D uncertain. This CDR3 is built from 16 residues. V lost 1 base, J lost 0 bases, and 13 bases lay in between. The germline V gene has CDR1 SGHRS and CDR2 YFSETQ.

The J gene is TRBJ1-1, the V gene TRBV6-1, with 8 bases aligning to TRBD1. After removal of 7 bases from V and 4 bases from J, the junction contained 8 bases not matched to a gene. Germline CDR1 reads MNHNS; CDR2 reads SASEGT. The CDR3 covers 14 residues. The CDR3 DNA sequence: TGTGCCAGCATCTCGACAGGGGTCGTCACTGAAGCTTTCTTT. Encoded protein: CASISTGVVTEAFF.

V usage is TRBV29-1 and J usage is TRBJ1-2; D is uncertain. The CDR3 length is 13 residues. Per the germline V gene, CDR1 is SQVTM and CDR2 is ANQGSEA. Trimming cost V 0 bases and J 7 bases, with 12 bases left between them. DNA of the CDR3: TGCAGCGTTGAAGATCGGTCGGGTCTTGGCTACACCTTC. It translates to CSVEDRSGLGYTF.

The chain joins TRBV19 to TRBJ2-5; TRBD1 agrees at 7 bases. Germline V lookup: CDR1 LNHDA, CDR2 SQIVND (reference sequence). The CDR3 is made up of 15 amino acids. The V and J ends lost 6 bases and 2 bases, in that order; junction bases with no gene match: 9. Here the CDR3 DNA reads TGTGCCAGTAGACAAAATGAGGACAGGCAAGAGACCCAGTACTTC. It specifies CASRQNEDRQETQYF.

This chain connects TRBV2 to TRBJ2-7, with a tentative D call TRBD1 (5 bases). The CDR3 spans 14 residues. V was shortened by 11 bases and J by 5 bases, with 22 bases between the two germline ends. Germline CDR1 reads SNHLY; CDR2 reads FYNNEI. The CDR3: CASLGALPFDEQYF. The DNA of the CDR3 is TGTGCCTCCCTTGGGGCGCTTCCGTTTGACGAGCAGTACTTC.

CDR3 nucleotide sequence: TGTGCCAGCACCCCGAGAGGACAGGGGAACACTGAAGCTTTCTTT. Its translation is CASTPRGQGNTEAFF. V usage is TRBV27 and J usage is TRBJ1-1; 8 bases are shared with TRBD1. The CDR3 contains 15 residues. Per germline, CDR1 MNHEY and CDR2 SMNVEV (reference sequence). V lost 7 bases, J lost 1 base, and 8 bases stayed unmatched.

V is TRBV9 and J is TRBJ1-1, with a weak D call TRBD1 (6 bases). V was clipped by 4 bases and J by 7 bases, with 20 bases between them. The V gene's germline CDR1 is SGDLS and CDR2 YYNGEE. The CDR3 extends over 15 amino acids. CDR3 DNA sequence: TGTGCCAGCAGCCCGTCCCAGGGGATGGTTGGTGAAGCTTTCTTT. Translated, it gives CASSPSQGMVGEAFF.

V and J are TRBV27 and TRBJ1-2; a possible D gene is TRBD1 (5 bases). This CDR3 spans 13 amino acids. Germline V CDR1 and CDR2: MNHEY, SMNVEV (reference sequence). Trimming shortened V by 6 bases and J by 6 bases, and 14 bases separated the two germline ends. This CDR3 is CASRGLTSNGYTF. CDR3 bases: TGTGCCAGCAGGGGACTCACGTCAAATGGCTACACCTTC.

The CDR3 region is CASSIEGLGDTEAFF. In DNA, the CDR3 is TGTGCCAGTAGTATAGAGGGACTTGGAGACACTGAAGCTTTCTTT. The chain uses TRBV19 and TRBJ1-1, with D possibly matching TRBD1 (5 bases). Germline V gene lookup returns CDR1 LNHDA and CDR2 SQIVND (reference sequence). V dropped 0 bases and J dropped 3 bases, with 11 bases sitting between them. This CDR3 spans 15 amino acids. Drawing the rest from reference TRBV19 and TRBJ1-1, the complete variable domain is DGGITQSPKYLFRKEGQNVTLSCEQNLNHDAMYWYRQDPGQGLRLIYYSQIVNDFQKGDIAEGYSVSREKKESFPLTVTSAQKNPTAFYLCASSIEGLGDTEAFFGQGTRLTVV.

This chain connects TRBV5-1 to TRBJ2-1; 13 bases are shared with TRBD2. The CDR3 has 16 amino acids. Germline-derived CDR1 and CDR2 are SGHRS and YFSETQ. V gave up 0 bases and J gave up 8 bases; unmatched junction bases: 5. CDR3 sequence: CASSLELAGGPDEQFF. The CDR3 DNA is TGCGCCAGCAGCTTGGAACTAGCGGGGGGGCCGGATGAGCAGTTCTTC.

The chain combines TRBV9 with TRBJ1-1; a weak D match, TRBD1 (6 bases). Germline CDR1 SGDLS, CDR2 YYNGEE. The CDR3 covers 14 residues. V was cut by 0 bases and J by 5 bases, with 11 bases left in between. The CDR3 sequence: CASSVETGWTEAFF. The DNA for the CDR3 is TGTGCCAGCAGCGTAGAAACAGGGTGGACTGAAGCTTTCTTT.

The chain carries TRBV5-1 and TRBJ1-1, with 7 bases lining up with TRBD1. The CDR3 covers 15 residues. J lost 0 bases, V lost 0 bases, and 2 bases had no gene match. The V gene's germline CDR1 is SGHRS and CDR2 YFSETQ. The CDR3 coding sequence is TGCGCCAGCAGCTTGGGGGACAGCATGAACACTGAAGCTTTCTTT. Amino acid sequence: CASSLGDSMNTEAFF.

This chain uses TRBV5-6 with TRBJ2-2; 8 nucleotides match TRBD1. Germline V gene sequence: CDR1 SGHDT, CDR2 YYEEEE. The CDR3 covers 16 residues. The V segment lost 4 bases and the J segment 3 bases; nucleotides outside the gene matches: 8. The CDR3, as DNA: TGTGCCAGCAGCCCACGGACAGGGTTGGACACCGGGGAGCTGTTTTTT. Translation: CASSPRTGLDTGELFF.

J is TRBJ1-4 and V is TRBV2; D not resolved. Germline CDR1 and CDR2: SNHLY and FYNNEI. The CDR3 covers 14 residues. Trimming removed 2 bases from V and 0 bases from J, with 4 bases in between. This CDR3 is CASSERATNEKLFF. The CDR3 nucleotides read TGTGCCAGCAGTGAACGGGCAACTAATGAAAAACTGTTTTTT.

This chain joins TRBV4-1 and TRBJ2-2; tentatively, D is TRBD1 (6 bases). The ends were cut back, 0 bases at V and 4 bases at J, with 12 bases in the middle. The germline V gene has CDR1 MGHRA and CDR2 YSYEKL. This CDR3 comprises 16 residues. In DNA form, the CDR3 reads TGCGCCAGCAGCCAAGACCTAGGGGGTTTCACCGGGGAGCTGTTTTTT. Its protein product is CASSQDLGGFTGELFF.

The chain is built from TRBV6-5 and TRBJ2-7; possibly TRBD1 for D (5 bases). From germline, CDR1 is MNHEY and CDR2 SVGAGI. The V gene lost 8 bases and the J gene lost 6 bases, with 14 bases spanning the gap. The CDR3 totals 12 residues. CDR3 in DNA: TGTGCCAGCGAGTCTAGGGGAACCGAGCAGTACTTC. This gives the protein CASESRGTEQYF.

This clone turned up a few times. This chain connects TRBV30 to TRBJ1-1; a weak D match, TRBD1 (5 bases). The germline V gene has CDR1 GTSNPN and CDR2 SVGIG (reference sequence). Between the trimmed V and J ends, which lost 1 base and 4 bases, there was a span of 16 bases. The CDR3 contains 15 residues. The CDR3 here is CAWSGRIRVGTEAFF. For the CDR3, the DNA is TGTGCCTGGAGTGGTCGAATCAGGGTAGGCACTGAAGCTTTCTTT.

The chain couples TRBV7-2 to TRBJ2-7, with 11 bases aligning to TRBD2. Trimming removed 4 bases from V and 6 bases from J; junction bases left unmatched: 8. Germline V CDR1 and CDR2: SGHTA, FQGNSA. This CDR3 is 15 amino acids long. In nucleotides, the CDR3 is TGTGCCAGCAGCTCGAACTGGGGACTAGCGGTCGAGCAGTACTTC. Translating it yields CASSSNWGLAVEQYF.

The gene calls are TRBV7-8 and TRBJ2-7, with 7 bases fitting TRBD2. J was trimmed by 2 bases and V by 2 bases; bases with no gene match: 6. Germline V gene lookup returns CDR1 SGHVS and CDR2 FQNEAQ. The CDR3 runs to 15 residues. The CDR3 region has the DNA TGTGCCAGCAGCTTAAGGGAGCGGGGTACCTACGAGCAGTACTTC. This codes for CASSLRERGTYEQYF.